This is a list of T cell receptor beta chains from one sample in a study of T cell responses to AZD1222 COVID-19 vaccine. Profiled with immunoSEQ multiplex PCR; TCRdb holds only in-frame clones, not every one. The sample shows around 160,000 clones, 85% to 95% of them seen only once. This material consisted of peripheral blood, taken on day 0 of MenACWY control vaccination. The receptors here all came from an adult in good health. Both conserved end residues are part of each CDR3. A D gene is named only where the DNA matches it firmly. Rows give clone size only sometimes, using once, few, many, or a class for an expanded clone.

J: TRBJ2-7
D: TRBD2
V: TRBV7-9
size: .
CDR3: CASLPSGSYEQYF
DNA: TGTGCCAGCCTCCCTAGCGGTTCCTACGAGCAGTACTTC

J: TRBJ1-1
D: .
V: TRBV3-1/TRBV3-2
size: .
CDR3: CASSQGVVMNTEAFF
DNA: TGTGCCAGCAGCCAAGGTGTGGTAATGAACACTGAAGCTTTCTTT

J: TRBJ2-5
D: TRBD2
V: TRBV4-1
size: .
CDR3: CASSQGGSGTETQYF
DNA: TGCGCCAGCAGCCAAGGTGGCAGCGGGACAGAGACCCAGTACTTC

J: TRBJ2-3
D: .
V: TRBV5-1
size: .
CDR3: CASGAASAIDTQYF
DNA: TGCGCCAGCGGAGCGGCTAGCGCGATCGATACGCAGTATTTT

J: TRBJ1-1
D: .
V: TRBV5-1
size: .
CDR3: CASSLGNLGGDTEAFF
DNA: TGCGCCAGCAGCTTGGGGAATCTGGGTGGGGACACTGAAGCTTTCTTT

J: TRBJ2-1
D: .
V: TRBV5-4
size: once
CDR3: CASSFLGGNEQFF
DNA: TGTGCCAGCAGCTTCCTAGGGGGGAATGAGCAGTTCTTC

J: TRBJ1-5
D: .
V: TRBV6-1
size: .
CDR3: CASSELPGNQPQHF
DNA: TGTGCCAGCAGTGAGCTCCCGGGGAATCAGCCCCAGCATTTT

J: TRBJ2-3
D: TRBD2
V: TRBV15
size: .
CDR3: CATSVRLAGTDTQYF
DNA: TGTGCCACCAGCGTGCGACTAGCCGGCACAGATACGCAGTATTTT

J: TRBJ2-2
D: .
V: TRBV10-1
size: .
CDR3: CASSGRNNSGELFF
DNA: TGCGCCAGCAGTGGGAGGAACAATTCCGGGGAGCTGTTTTTT

J: TRBJ2-2
D: .
V: TRBV6-1
size: .
CDR3: CASSEEANRELFF
DNA: TGTGCCAGCAGTGAAGAGGCCAACCGGGAGCTGTTTTTT

J: TRBJ1-3
D: .
V: TRBV3-1/TRBV3-2
size: few
CDR3: CASSQAAQTSGNTIYF
DNA: TGTGCCAGCAGCCAAGCCGCACAGACCTCTGGAAACACCATATATTTT

J: TRBJ2-2
D: .
V: TRBV10-1
size: .
CDR3: CASRPEPTGELFF
DNA: TGCGCCAGCAGGCCTGAACCCACCGGGGAGCTGTTTTTT

J: TRBJ2-3
D: .
V: TRBV9
size: .
CDR3: CASSVAPGRRSTDTQYF
DNA: TGTGCCAGCAGCGTAGCCCCCGGCAGACGTAGCACAGATACGCAGTATTTT

J: TRBJ2-7
D: .
V: TRBV28
size: .
CDR3: CASSQGGQWSSYEQYF
DNA: TGTGCCAGCAGCCAAGGGGGTCAGTGGAGCTCCTACGAGCAGTACTTC

J: TRBJ1-1
D: TRBD1
V: TRBV30
size: .
CDR3: CAFHRGVNTEAFF
DNA: TGTGCCTTCCACAGGGGAGTGAACACTGAAGCTTTCTTT

J: TRBJ2-5
D: .
V: TRBV28
size: .
CDR3: CASMGETQYF
DNA: TGTGCCAGCATGGGGGAGACCCAGTACTTC

J: TRBJ1-4
D: .
V: TRBV20-1
size: .
CDR3: CSASSYWDGNNEKLFF
DNA: TGCAGTGCTAGTTCATATTGGGACGGGAATAATGAAAAACTGTTTTTT